The 23 T cell receptor beta chains reported below all come from one sample, sequenced in a study of cytomegalovirus exposure and HLA in healthy donors. The PCR was carried out with 60 Vbeta primers and 13 Jbeta primers. Sequenced by immunoSEQ multiplex PCR; TCRdb stores in-frame clones only, minus some. Here the sample table reports tens of thousands of clones. Specimen: PBMCs. The receptors were sampled from a man between 18 and 29 years old in good health and CMV-seropositive.

The CDR3 loop is CASSPLIQGSNQPQHF. CDR3 bases: TGTGCCAGCAGTCCCTTAATTCAAGGGAGTAATCAGCCCCAGCATTTT. V is TRBV28 and J is TRBJ1-5; D ambiguous. CDR1 is MDHEN, CDR2 SYDVKM, per germline. Trimming took off 5 bases at V and 4 bases at J, with 18 bases between the two ends. The CDR3 contains 16 residues.

The chain employs TRBV5-1 and TRBJ2-3; TRBD1 is a possible D gene (6 bases). CDR3 length: 17 residues. The germline V gene encodes CDR1 SGHRS and CDR2 YFSETQ. V gave up 0 bases and J gave up 5 bases, with 19 bases separating them. CDR3 amino acids: CASSLEGGSAKGDTQYF. The CDR3, as DNA: TGCGCCAGCAGCTTGGAAGGGGGATCGGCAAAAGGAGATACGCAGTATTTT.

The chain links TRBV6-4 to TRBJ2-3; 7 bases align to TRBD1. Germline CDR1 reads MRHNA; CDR2 reads SNTAGT. V lost 5 bases and J lost 3; bases outside the gene matches: 8. The CDR3 consists of 15 residues. CDR3 DNA sequence: TGTGCCAGCAGTCTTCGACAGGGTGAGACAGATACGCAGTATTTT. This sequence encodes CASSLRQGETDTQYF.

The chain carries TRBV6-6 and TRBJ1-2; tentative D call: TRBD1 (6 bases). The ends were cut back, 2 bases at V and 2 bases at J, with 15 bases in the middle. The CDR3 is 16 amino acids. Germline V lookup: CDR1 MNHNY, CDR2 SVGAGI (reference sequence). The CDR3 loop reads CASSYPGSRGNYGYTF. The DNA of the CDR3 is TGTGCCAGCAGTTACCCGGGGTCGAGGGGGAACTATGGCTACACCTTC.

This rearrangement joins TRBV5-1 to TRBJ2-5, with 8 nucleotides matching TRBD1. Germline assignment: CDR1 SGHRS and CDR2 YFSETQ. This CDR3 is 15 amino acids long. J lost 3 bases, V lost 3 bases, and 7 bases had no gene match. CDR3 protein: CASSSQQGVEETQYF. The CDR3 coding sequence is TGCGCCAGCAGCTCGCAACAGGGGGTCGAAGAGACCCAGTACTTC.

This rearrangement joins TRBV5-1 to TRBJ1-3, with D unclear. The germline CDR1 and CDR2 sequences are SGHRS and YFSETQ. The CDR3 is 15 residues long. V was trimmed by 2 bases and J by 0 bases, leaving 9 bases between them. The CDR3 DNA reads TGCGCCAGCAGCTTTGGAGGAAGCTCTGGAAACACCATATATTTT. Its protein product is CASSFGGSSGNTIYF.

The gene calls are TRBV18 and TRBJ1-4, with D tentatively TRBD1 (6 bases). Trimming removed 2 bases at V and 4 bases at J, with 14 bases between. The germline gives CDR1 KGHSH, CDR2 LQKENI. This CDR3 region has 16 residues. CDR3 amino acids: CASSPSGAQSNEKLFF. CDR3 in DNA: TGTGCCAGCTCACCATCAGGGGCGCAGAGTAATGAAAAACTGTTTTTT.

This chain joins TRBV9 and TRBJ2-1; 11 bases map to TRBD2. V lost 3 bases, J lost 1 base, and 0 bases stayed unmatched. The germline CDR1 and CDR2 sequences are SGDLS and YYNGEE. This CDR3 has 15 amino acids. CDR3 bases: TGTGCCAGCAGCGGGACTAGCGGGTCCTACAATGAGCAGTTCTTC. As protein: CASSGTSGSYNEQFF.

This sequence joins TRBV7-3 and TRBJ2-7; tentatively, D is TRBD1 (6 bases). Trimming took off 4 bases at V and 0 bases at J, with 10 bases between the two ends. CDR3 length: 14 residues. Germline CDR1 is SGHTA and CDR2 is FQGTGA. The DNA of the CDR3 is TGTGCCAGCAGCTCACAGGGCAGCTCCTACGAGCAGTACTTC. It encodes CASSSQGSSYEQYF.

The chain recombines TRBV2 with TRBJ1-4; weak D call: TRBD1 (6 bases). Trimming took 7 bases from V and 1 from J, leaving 10 bases between them. The CDR3 length is 14 residues. Looked up from germline, CDR1 is SNHLY and CDR2 is FYNNEI. CDR3 in DNA: TGTGCCAGCAATATACAGGGAACTAATGAAAAACTGTTTTTT. It encodes CASNIQGTNEKLFF.

This chain uses TRBV6-4 with TRBJ1-6; D is perhaps TRBD1 (6 bases). The CDR3 totals 13 residues. Germline values: CDR1 MRHNA, CDR2 SNTAGT. V lost 8 bases to trimming and J lost 7 bases, with 12 bases between them. The CDR3 loop reads CASGGSSNSPLHF. Here the CDR3 DNA reads TGTGCCAGCGGGGGCAGCTCAAATTCACCCCTCCACTTT.

The chain has TRBV27 and TRBJ2-2, with 9 bases aligning to TRBD1. J was trimmed by 5 bases and V by 4 bases; bases with no gene match: 5. This CDR3 has 15 amino acids. Per the germline V gene, CDR1 is MNHEY and CDR2 is SMNVEV (reference sequence). CDR3 in amino acids: CASSWYDRGTGELFF. In DNA, the CDR3 is TGTGCCAGCAGTTGGTACGACAGGGGGACCGGGGAGCTGTTTTTT.

The chain recombines TRBV11-3 with TRBJ1-1; TRBD1 might be the D (5 bases). Trimming took off 5 bases at V and 0 bases at J, with 10 bases between the two ends. Germline CDR1 reads SGHNT; CDR2 reads YENEEA. The CDR3 contains 14 residues. Written as DNA, the CDR3 is TGTGCCAGCAGCCGACAGACTTTGAACACTGAAGCTTTCTTT. Its protein product is CASSRQTLNTEAFF.

V and J are TRBV2 and TRBJ2-3, with 8 bases identical to TRBD2. This CDR3 is 16 amino acids long. Germline CDR1 SNHLY, CDR2 FYNNEI. The V gene end was trimmed by 3 bases and the J gene end by 1 base; junction bases not matched to a gene: 6. The CDR3 nucleotides read TGTGCCAGCAGTGATTACCGGGAGGGGGGCACAGATACGCAGTATTTT. This codes for CASSDYREGGTDTQYF.

This chain uses TRBV7-6 with TRBJ1-5; the match to TRBD1 covers 12 bases. Germline CDR1 and CDR2: SGHVS and FNYEAQ. V dropped 0 bases and J dropped 5; count of bases not matched to a gene: 8. The CDR3 covers 18 residues. The CDR3 here is CASSLARGQGARDQPQHF. The CDR3 DNA reads TGTGCCAGCAGCTTAGCGCGGGGACAGGGGGCGCGCGATCAGCCCCAGCATTTT.

V is TRBV20-1 and J is TRBJ2-5; D unclear. The CDR3 sequence is 11 residues long. The V end lost 2 bases, the J end lost 1 base, and 2 bases lay between the germline ends. CDR1 DFQATT and CDR2 SNEGSKA come from the germline V gene (reference sequence). The CDR3 loop reads CSARLQETQYF. The CDR3 nucleotides read TGCAGTGCTAGACTCCAAGAGACCCAGTACTTC.

The rearrangement links TRBV5-6 to TRBJ1-5, with 7 bases lining up with TRBD1. The CDR3 contains 14 residues. Trimming removed 6 bases from V and 5 bases from J; junction bases left unmatched: 8. Germline V gene sequence: CDR1 SGHDT, CDR2 YYEEEE. CDR3 loop: CASTTGVGDQPQHF. The DNA of the CDR3 is TGTGCCAGCACCACAGGGGTAGGCGATCAGCCCCAGCATTTT.

The chain is built from TRBV4-1 and TRBJ1-5, with 10 bases that match TRBD1. V trimming: 0 bases; J trimming: 3 bases; junction bases outside the gene matches: 2. The CDR3 consists of 16 residues. Germline V gene data show CDR1 as MGHRA and CDR2 as YSYEKL. The DNA of the CDR3 is TGCGCCAGCAGCCAAGACGGGACAGGGGACAATCAGCCCCAGCATTTT. Translation: CASSQDGTGDNQPQHF.

The chain couples TRBV6-5 to TRBJ2-1; 14 bases map to TRBD2. With V trimmed by 2 bases and J by 7 bases, 4 bases remained unmatched. Germline values: CDR1 MNHEY, CDR2 SVGAGI. The CDR3 totals 16 residues. The CDR3 loop is CASSYPGLAGVNEQFF. CDR3 nucleotide sequence: TGTGCCAGCAGTTACCCGGGACTAGCGGGAGTTAATGAGCAGTTCTTC.

J is TRBJ2-1 and V is TRBV7-9; D possibly corresponds to TRBD2 (6 bases). There are 15 residues in the CDR3. Germline V lookup: CDR1 SEHNR, CDR2 FQNEAQ (reference sequence). Trimming removed 3 bases from V and 3 bases from J, with 12 bases in between. CDR3 DNA sequence: TGTGCCAGCAGCTTTCGTAACGGGAGCTACAATGAGCAGTTCTTC. Its protein product is CASSFRNGSYNEQFF.

This chain uses TRBV7-8 with TRBJ2-3; 7 bases align to TRBD2. CDR1 and CDR2 (germline): SGHVS, FQNEAQ. V lost 1 base and J lost 3; bases outside the gene matches: 10. The CDR3 is made up of 17 amino acids. CDR3: CASSLVFGGRGTDTQYF. The CDR3 nucleotides read TGTGCCAGCAGCTTAGTTTTCGGCGGGAGAGGAACAGATACGCAGTATTTT.

The DNA of the CDR3 is TGTGCCAGCAGCCGAAGGGAGGGGGGGCCGGGGACCGGGGAGCTGTTTTTT. Amino acids: CASSRREGGPGTGELFF. The V and J genes are TRBV6-4 and TRBJ2-2; perhaps TRBD2 as D (7 bases). The CDR3 covers 17 residues. Germline V gene sequence: CDR1 MRHNA, CDR2 SNTAGT. The germline V and J ends were trimmed by 6 bases and 5 bases, with 22 bases remaining between them.

The chain has TRBV27 and TRBJ1-5; TRBD1 is a possible D gene (5 bases). Deletions cut 6 bases from V and 5 bases from J, with 11 bases between. Germline V lookup: CDR1 MNHEY, CDR2 SMNVEV (reference sequence). The CDR3 extends over 13 amino acids. The CDR3: CASRAGGYQPQHF. CDR3 coding DNA: TGTGCCAGCAGGGCGGGGGGATATCAGCCCCAGCATTTT.